What follows describes a single T cell receptor beta chain. Unmatched junction bases numbered 2, after V lost 1 base and J lost 4 bases. CDR1 SGHTA and CDR2 FQGNSA come from the germline V gene. The CDR3 sequence is 15 residues long. The data stem from a study of T cell changes during pregnancy in multiple sclerosis. Sequenced by immunoSEQ multiplex PCR; TCRdb stores in-frame clones only, minus some. The sample yields approximately 63,000 clones, roughly 89% seen once. The source of this sequence is a female donor in good health, enrolled as a control in a pregnancy study. The sample consisted of peripheral blood, taken after pregnancy. The chain links TRBV7-2 to TRBJ1-4; 8 nucleotides line up with TRBD1. The CDR3 reads CASSLGDRRNEKLFF. The CDR3 coding sequence is TGTGCCAGCAGCTTAGGGGACAGGCGTAATGAAAAACTGTTTTTT.